The subject of this entry is one TCR beta chain. Its antigen is unidentified. The germline V gene encodes CDR1 MNHNY and CDR2 SVGAGI (reference sequence). The CDR3 totals 12 residues. V was clipped by 7 bases and J by 6 bases, with 10 bases between them. Drawing of blood for sampling happened at baseline, at cycle 4 day 1, and at cycle 7 day 1. Clones were read by immunoSEQ multiplex PCR, and TCRdb kept only the in-frame ones, dropping some. The table records about 68,000 clones, around 90% of them present only once. This entry comes from a study of OX40 agonist ivuxolimab in advanced cancers. Study observations and caveats: Low normalized T-cell clonal expansion also characterized some of the nonresponders.

The chain carries TRBV6-6 and TRBJ1-5, with D uncertain. The sample in question was CD4+ or CD8+ T cells sorted from blood, obtained in a trial of the OX40 agonist ivuxolimab. The source is an adult with an advanced solid tumor such as melanoma, head and neck, liver or kidney cancer. This CDR3 reads CASNPGPQPQHF. CDR3 DNA sequence: TGTGCCAGCAACCCGGGCCCTCAGCCCCAGCATTTT.